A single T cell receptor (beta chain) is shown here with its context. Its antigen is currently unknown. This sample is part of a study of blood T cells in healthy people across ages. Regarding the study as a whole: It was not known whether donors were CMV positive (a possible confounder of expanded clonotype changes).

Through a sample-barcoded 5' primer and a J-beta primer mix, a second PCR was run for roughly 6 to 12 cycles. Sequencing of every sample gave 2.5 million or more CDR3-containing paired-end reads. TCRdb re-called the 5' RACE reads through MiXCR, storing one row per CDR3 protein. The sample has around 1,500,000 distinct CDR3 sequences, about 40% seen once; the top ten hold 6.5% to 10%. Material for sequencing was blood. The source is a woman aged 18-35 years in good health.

CDR3 bases: TGTGCCAGCAGCTTATCGGGACTAAGATACAATGAGCAGTTCTTC. Translated, it gives CASSLSGLRYNEQFF. The chain employs TRBV7-2 and TRBJ2-1, with 7 bases identical to TRBD2. V gave up 2 bases and J gave up 4 bases; unmatched junction bases: 5. The V gene's germline CDR1 is SGHTA and CDR2 FQGNSA. The CDR3 is 15 amino acids.